A selection of T cell receptor beta chains follows, all from one sample in a study of T-cell memory formation after mild COVID-19. TCRdb recomputed calls from the 5' RACE reads with MiXCR, one row per CDR3 protein. Here the sample spans some 600,000 distinct CDR3 sequences, approximately 15% being singletons. Sequenced input: PBMCs or a T cell subset sorted from them (not recorded which). The receptors derive from an adult woman who had mild COVID-19 (a few samples of this study predate the infection). Cell type and time point are not known. Both conserved end residues are part of each CDR3. The D gene is left open where the match is weak.

d_call,j_call,v_call,cdr3_aa
TRBD2,TRBJ2-7,TRBV3-1,CASSQAGLAVSYEQYF
.,TRBJ2-5,TRBV29-1,CSVDPGWGQETQYF
TRBD2,TRBJ2-7,TRBV27,CARSFGAGFPDGEQYF
TRBD1,TRBJ1-1,TRBV7-3,CASSPQGAVNTEAFF
.,TRBJ2-1,TRBV5-6,CASSLPSHNEQFF
.,TRBJ1-1,TRBV6-6,CASSYRSGENTEAFF
TRBD2,TRBJ2-3,TRBV24-1,CATSDPGLDPDTQYF
.,TRBJ2-5,TRBV12-3/TRBV12-4,CASNGNEETQYF
.,TRBJ2-7,TRBV20-1,CSARGPSYEQYF
.,TRBJ2-3,TRBV5-1,CASSLRTTTDTQYF
TRBD1,TRBJ1-1,TRBV29-1,CSVPLGQVLYTEAFF
.,TRBJ2-1,TRBV10-3,CAISQGDEQFF
.,TRBJ1-5,TRBV12-3/TRBV12-4,CASRRTVQPQHF
.,TRBJ2-1,TRBV12-3/TRBV12-4,CASSFSGVGNEQFF
.,TRBJ2-5,TRBV5-1,CASTWGAGDETQYF
.,TRBJ2-5,TRBV20-1,CSARDRGWETQYF
TRBD2,TRBJ2-5,TRBV10-3,CAISDIAGRETQYF
.,TRBJ1-2,TRBV29-1,CSVERRDNYGYTF
TRBD2,TRBJ2-5,TRBV7-8,CASSFSGGTKETQYF
.,TRBJ1-3,TRBV3-1,CASLALSGNTIYF
TRBD2,TRBJ2-4,TRBV20-1,CSARGGGDTKNIQYF
.,TRBJ1-6,TRBV5-6,CASSLTVVGRSPLHF
.,TRBJ1-2,TRBV15,CATSRDRVAGYTF
.,TRBJ1-2,TRBV9,CASSVGTGLGYTF
.,TRBJ1-1,TRBV19,CASSTLPLQGNTEAFF
.,TRBJ1-5,TRBV12-3/TRBV12-4,CASSLVAGVRQPQHF
TRBD1,TRBJ1-5,TRBV20-1,CSAVRGRGFAGNQPQHF
TRBD1,TRBJ2-7,TRBV7-3,CASSPLGDRSSQAEQYF
TRBD2,TRBJ2-7,TRBV14,CASSHGREVYEQYF
.,TRBJ2-7,TRBV6-5,CASRFLSSSEQYF
.,TRBJ1-2,TRBV29-1,CSVEIVNYGYTF
TRBD1,TRBJ2-7,TRBV20-1,CSARAPQGAKAEQYF
.,TRBJ2-1,TRBV24-1,CATSGSVEQFF
.,TRBJ2-5,TRBV12-3/TRBV12-4,CASSSVDGLETQYF
TRBD1,TRBJ2-1,TRBV24-1,CATSEGGQGAWNEQFF
.,TRBJ1-3,TRBV27,CASSFSGSGNTIYF
TRBD1,TRBJ2-7,TRBV24-1,CATSDLLRDRTQSYEQYF
TRBD2,TRBJ2-3,TRBV20-1,CSARDLSGGASFGTQYF
TRBD1,TRBJ2-1,TRBV20-1,CSATEQGYYNEQFF
.,TRBJ1-6,TRBV9,CASSPRQASSPLHF
.,TRBJ2-3,TRBV7-2,CASSLPGGASTDTQYF
.,TRBJ2-6,TRBV12-3/TRBV12-4,CASMSSGANVLTF
TRBD2,TRBJ2-7,TRBV9,CASSLTGTSSYEQYF
.,TRBJ2-5,TRBV12-3/TRBV12-4,CASTNAEGQETQYF